This T cell receptor (beta chain) was sequenced in a study of blood T cell repertoires in COVID-19. Study-wide context: The samples span acute and convalescent COVID-19 from the United States, Italy and Spain. From T cells, B-cell-depleted T cells, or PBMCs came the material, which was cDNA or gDNA.

Per the authors' pipeline: Counts of nucleated cells, estimated from reference gene primer amplification, were obtained. Sequencing was performed with immunoSEQ multiplex PCR; in TCRdb, only in-frame clones are kept and a portion is missing. D and trimming come from the DNA, and the V and J calls and clone size come from that table. Among fewer than 250,000 clones listed, under 90% were seen once. In Seattle, patients joined the study during active infection and were tracked longitudinally. The germline V and J ends were trimmed by 4 bases and 7 bases, with 10 bases remaining between them. This CDR3 contains 12 residues. Germline V lookup: CDR1 LNHDA, CDR2 SQIVND (reference sequence).

The chain is built from TRBV19 and TRBJ1-2, with a tentative D call TRBD1 (5 bases). Source material: peripheral blood. The source is a man aged 50-60 years with COVID-19, enrolled during active disease. CDR3 amino acids: CASSTGLIGYTF. The CDR3, as DNA: TGTGCCAGTAGTACGGGACTCATTGGCTACACCTTC.